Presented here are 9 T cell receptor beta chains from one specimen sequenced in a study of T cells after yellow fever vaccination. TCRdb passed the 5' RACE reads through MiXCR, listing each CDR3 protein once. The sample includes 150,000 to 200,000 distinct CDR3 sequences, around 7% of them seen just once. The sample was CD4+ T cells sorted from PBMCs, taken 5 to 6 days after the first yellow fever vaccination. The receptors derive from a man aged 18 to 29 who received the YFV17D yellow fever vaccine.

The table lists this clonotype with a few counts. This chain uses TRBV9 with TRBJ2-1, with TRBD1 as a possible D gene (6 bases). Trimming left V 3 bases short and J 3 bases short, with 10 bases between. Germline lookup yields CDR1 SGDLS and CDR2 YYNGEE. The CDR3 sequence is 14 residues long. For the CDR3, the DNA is TGTGCCAGCAGCGCAGGGACAAGCTACAATGAGCAGTTCTTC. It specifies CASSAGTSYNEQFF.

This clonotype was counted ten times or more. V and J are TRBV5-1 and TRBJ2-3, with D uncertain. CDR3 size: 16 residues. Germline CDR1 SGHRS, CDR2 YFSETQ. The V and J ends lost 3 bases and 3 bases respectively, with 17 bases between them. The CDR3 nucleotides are TGCGCCAGCAGCTCTCTACTGGGCAGGAGTACAGATACGCAGTATTTT. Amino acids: CASSSLLGRSTDTQYF.

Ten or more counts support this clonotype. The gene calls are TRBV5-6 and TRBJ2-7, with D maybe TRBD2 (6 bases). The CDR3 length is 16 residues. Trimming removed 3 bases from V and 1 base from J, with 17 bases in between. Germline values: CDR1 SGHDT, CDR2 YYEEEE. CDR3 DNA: TGTGCCAGCAGCTCATGGAGGGCAGGGAATTCCTACGAGCAGTACTTC. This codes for CASSSWRAGNSYEQYF.

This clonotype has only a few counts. CDR3 DNA: TGTGCCAGCAGGGCCTCGGGATGGACTGAAGCTTTCTTT. The encoded protein is CASRASGWTEAFF. The chain links TRBV6-6 to TRBJ1-1, with D hard to call. The V end lost 6 bases, the J end lost 5 bases, and 13 bases lay between the germline ends. The CDR3 runs to 13 residues. Germline V gene sequence: CDR1 MNHNY, CDR2 SVGAGI (reference sequence).

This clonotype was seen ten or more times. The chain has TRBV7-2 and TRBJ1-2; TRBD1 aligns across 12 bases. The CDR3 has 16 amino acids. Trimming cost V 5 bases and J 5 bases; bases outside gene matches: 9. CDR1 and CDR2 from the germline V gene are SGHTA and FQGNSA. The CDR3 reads CASSPRPGQGAYGYTF. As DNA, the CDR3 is TGTGCCAGCAGCCCCCGGCCGGGACAGGGGGCATATGGCTACACCTTC.

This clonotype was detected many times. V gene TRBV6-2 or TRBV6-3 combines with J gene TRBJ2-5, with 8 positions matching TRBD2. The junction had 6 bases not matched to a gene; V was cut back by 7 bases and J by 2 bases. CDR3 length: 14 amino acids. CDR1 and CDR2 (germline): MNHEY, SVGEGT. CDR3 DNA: TGTGCCAGCACCCCAGGCGGGGGGCAAGAGACCCAGTACTTC. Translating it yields CASTPGGGQETQYF.

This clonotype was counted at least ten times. CDR3 loop: CASSHLLVANSDTQYF. CDR3 DNA: TGCGCCAGCAGCCATCTCCTAGTGGCTAACTCGGATACGCAGTATTTT. V usage is TRBV5-1 and J usage is TRBJ2-3; D call uncertain. This CDR3 has 16 amino acids. The V end lost 4 bases, the J end lost 6 bases, and 21 bases lay between the germline ends. The V gene's germline CDR1 is SGHRS and CDR2 YFSETQ.

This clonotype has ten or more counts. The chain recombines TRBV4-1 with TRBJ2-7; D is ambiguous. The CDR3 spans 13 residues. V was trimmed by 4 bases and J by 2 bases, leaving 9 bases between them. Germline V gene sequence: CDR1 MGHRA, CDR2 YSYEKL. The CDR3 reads CASSLTDTYEQYF. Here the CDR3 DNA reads TGCGCCAGCAGCCTCACCGACACCTACGAGCAGTACTTC.

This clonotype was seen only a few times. CDR3: CASSVGGTVSYGYTF. CDR3 sequence (DNA): TGTGCCAGCAGCGTAGGGGGGACAGTGTCCTATGGCTACACCTTC. The rearrangement joins TRBV9 to TRBJ1-2; 7 bases are shared with TRBD1. From germline, CDR1 is SGDLS and CDR2 YYNGEE. The CDR3 covers 15 residues. V was clipped by 0 bases and J by 4 bases; unmatched bases: 6.